This entry describes one T cell receptor beta chain. Generated by immunoSEQ multiplex PCR, the TCRdb table keeps only in-frame clones and is missing some. The data show fewer than 450,000 clones, with more than 75% seen just once and roughly 1% held by the top ten. Germline CDR1 is SGHTA and CDR2 is FQGNSA. The CDR3 contains 14 residues. Trimming took 3 bases from V and 5 from J; bases not matched to a gene: 6. The sample comes from a study of blood T cell repertoires in COVID-19. The rearrangement joins TRBV7-2 to TRBJ2-5; 7 bases agree with TRBD2. The receptor was derived from a woman aged 25 to 45 who had recovered from COVID-19. The sample consisted of PBMCs or T cells enriched from blood (not recorded which). CDR3 nucleotide sequence: TGTGCCAGCAGCTTGGGGGGGAGGCAGGAGACCCAGTACTTC. Translation gives CASSLGGRQETQYF.